Listed below are T cell receptor beta chains from one sample, sequenced in a study of CD8+ T cells in alopecia areata. Generated by immunoSEQ multiplex PCR, the TCRdb table keeps only in-frame clones and is missing some. The sample has about 150,000 clones; more than 55% are singletons. The sequenced sample consisted of CD8+ T cells sorted from blood. These receptors all stem from a human donor in good health. Each CDR3 is given with its conserved first and last residue. Each record gives: J gene, clone size, V gene, D gene, CDR3 protein, CDR3 DNA. The D gene is left open where the match is weak. Clone size is given for some rows only: seen once, a few or many times, or a class if the clone is expanded.

TRBJ2-3	NA	TRBV6-5	NA	CASSYSQGLDTQYF	TGTGCCAGCAGTTACTCCCAGGGCTTAGATACGCAGTATTTT
TRBJ2-7	NA	TRBV11-2	TRBD2	CASSQGLAYSYEQYF	TGTGCCAGCAGCCAAGGACTAGCTTACTCCTACGAGCAGTACTTC
TRBJ1-1	once	TRBV30	NA	CAWSSGHHTEAFF	TGTGCCTGGAGTTCTGGACATCACACTGAAGCTTTCTTT
TRBJ1-3	NA	TRBV4-1	NA	CASSVHRDREWSGNTIYF	TGCGCCAGCAGCGTACACCGGGACCGCGAGTGGTCTGGAAACACCATATATTTT
TRBJ2-3	NA	TRBV27	TRBD2	CASSFRTSGSATDTQYF	TGTGCCAGCAGTTTTCGGACTAGCGGGAGTGCAACAGATACGCAGTATTTT
TRBJ2-6	NA	TRBV6-1	NA	CASSEDRWANVLTF	TGTGCCAGCAGTGAGGACCGTTGGGCCAACGTCCTGACTTTC
TRBJ2-1	few	TRBV4-1	NA	CASSQGGGGNEQFF	TGCGCCAGCAGCCAAGGTGGAGGGGGGAATGAGCAGTTCTTC
TRBJ2-6	NA	TRBV27	NA	CASRQQGVGANVLTF	TGTGCCAGCAGGCAACAGGGTGTTGGGGCCAACGTCCTGACTTTC
TRBJ2-3	few	TRBV27	NA	CASRRASTDTQYF	TGTGCCAGTCGGAGGGCTAGCACAGATACGCAGTATTTT
TRBJ2-7	NA	TRBV7-9	TRBD1	CATNRGASYEQYF	TGTGCCACCAACAGGGGGGCCTCCTACGAGCAGTACTTC
TRBJ2-6	NA	TRBV29-1	NA	CSVPLGGAGANVLTF	TGCAGCGTCCCCCTCGGAGGCGCTGGGGCCAACGTCCTGACTTTC
TRBJ1-4	many	TRBV5-5	NA	CASSLRTIVRAGEKLFF	TGTGCCAGCAGCTTACGGACAATTGTGAGGGCTGGTGAAAAACTGTTTTTT
TRBJ2-4	few	TRBV5-6	NA	CASSLVTKNIQYF	TGTGCCAGCAGCTTGGTGACGAAAAACATTCAGTACTTC
TRBJ2-1	few	TRBV27	NA	CASSPLGGPYNEQFF	TGTGCCAGCAGTCCCCTCGGGGGCCCTTACAATGAGCAGTTCTTC
TRBJ2-2	NA	TRBV7-9	TRBD1	CASSDGDRPPGELFF	TGTGCCAGCAGCGACGGGGACAGGCCTCCCGGGGAGCTGTTTTTT
TRBJ2-7	NA	TRBV19	NA	CASSIGGVYEQYF	TGTGCCAGTAGTATTGGGGGCGTCTACGAGCAGTACTTC
TRBJ2-3	NA	TRBV30	NA	CAWSEGGFGDTQYF	TGTGCCTGGAGCGAGGGCGGGTTCGGGGATACGCAGTATTTT
TRBJ1-5	NA	TRBV12-5	NA	CASGLVGVGVAQPQHF	TGTGCTAGTGGTTTGGTAGGGGTAGGGGTGGCTCAGCCCCAGCATTTT